The 6 T cell receptor beta chains in this list originate from one sample, sequenced in a study of blood T cell repertoires in COVID-19. Sequenced by immunoSEQ multiplex PCR; TCRdb stores in-frame clones only, minus some. The sample consists of hundreds of thousands of clones, nearly 90% of them appearing once. Sequencing was carried out using PBMCs or T cells enriched from blood (not recorded which). All receptors derive from a woman between 18 and 29 years old with acute COVID-19.

The chain is built from TRBV4-1 and TRBJ1-1; D possibly corresponds to TRBD1 (5 bases). The CDR3 has 18 residues. V gave up 1 base and J gave up 5 bases, with 23 bases separating them. Germline CDR1 and CDR2: MGHRA and YSYEKL. The CDR3 DNA follows: TGCGCCAGCAGCCAAGCTGAGACAGCCCATCCATTTGGGACTGAAGCTTTCTTT. Residues: CASSQAETAHPFGTEAFF.

The chain is built from TRBV5-1 and TRBJ1-6, with 8 nucleotides matching TRBD1. J lost 10 bases, V lost 4 bases, and 10 bases had no gene match. Germline V lookup: CDR1 SGHRS, CDR2 YFSETQ. The length of the CDR3 is 15 residues. Here the CDR3 DNA reads TGCGCCAGCAGCGCGGTCCCGGGACAGGCGTCACCCCTCCACTTT. As protein: CASSAVPGQASPLHF.

This chain links TRBV5-5 with TRBJ1-4, with TRBD1 identical over 7 bases. In germline, CDR1 is SGHKS, CDR2 YYEKEE (reference sequence). The CDR3 runs to 15 residues. J gave up 4 bases and V 4 bases, and 7 bases lay outside the gene matches. The CDR3 DNA reads as TGTGCCAGCAGCCCCTACAGGGGATTTAATGAAAAACTGTTTTTT. Protein product: CASSPYRGFNEKLFF.

The chain couples TRBV5-1 to TRBJ1-1; D might be TRBD1 (5 bases). Germline V gives CDR1 SGHRS, CDR2 YFSETQ. Trimming removed 4 bases at V and 3 bases at J, with 13 bases between. The CDR3 length is 14 residues. CDR3 residues: CASSVGGSYTEAFF. The CDR3 bases are TGCGCCAGCAGCGTCGGGGGGAGCTACACTGAAGCTTTCTTT. The whole variable domain, filled in from reference TRBV5-1 and TRBJ1-1, reads KAGVTQTPRYLIKTRGQQVTLSCSPISGHRSVSWYQQTPGQGLQFLFEYFSETQRNKGNFPGRFSGRQFSNSRSEMNVSTLELGDSALYLCASSVGGSYTEAFFGQGTRLTVV.

V is TRBV9 and J is TRBJ1-4, with D perhaps matching TRBD1 (6 bases). Germline lookup yields CDR1 SGDLS and CDR2 YYNGEE. V lost 2 bases, J lost 8 bases, and 13 bases lay in between. The CDR3 loop spans 14 amino acids. The chain's CDR3 is CASSVSGTSEKLFF. The DNA for the CDR3 is TGTGCCAGCAGCGTTTCCGGGACATCCGAAAAACTGTTTTTT.

J is TRBJ2-1 and V is TRBV7-9; the match to TRBD2 covers 13 bases. This CDR3 region has 17 residues. The germline V gene encodes CDR1 SEHNR and CDR2 FQNEAQ (reference sequence). J was trimmed by 7 bases and V by 6 bases; bases with no gene match: 12. CDR3 amino acids: CASRPPGLAGSVNEQFF. The CDR3 nucleotides read TGTGCCAGCAGGCCGCCGGGACTAGCGGGATCAGTTAATGAGCAGTTCTTC. Filled out from reference TRBV7-9 and TRBJ2-1, the complete variable domain reads DTGVSQNPRHKITKRGQNVTFRCDPISEHNRLYWYRQTLGQGPEFLTYFQNEAQLEKSRLLSDRFSAERPKGSFSTLEIQRTEQGDSAMYLCASRPPGLAGSVNEQFFGPGTRLTVL.